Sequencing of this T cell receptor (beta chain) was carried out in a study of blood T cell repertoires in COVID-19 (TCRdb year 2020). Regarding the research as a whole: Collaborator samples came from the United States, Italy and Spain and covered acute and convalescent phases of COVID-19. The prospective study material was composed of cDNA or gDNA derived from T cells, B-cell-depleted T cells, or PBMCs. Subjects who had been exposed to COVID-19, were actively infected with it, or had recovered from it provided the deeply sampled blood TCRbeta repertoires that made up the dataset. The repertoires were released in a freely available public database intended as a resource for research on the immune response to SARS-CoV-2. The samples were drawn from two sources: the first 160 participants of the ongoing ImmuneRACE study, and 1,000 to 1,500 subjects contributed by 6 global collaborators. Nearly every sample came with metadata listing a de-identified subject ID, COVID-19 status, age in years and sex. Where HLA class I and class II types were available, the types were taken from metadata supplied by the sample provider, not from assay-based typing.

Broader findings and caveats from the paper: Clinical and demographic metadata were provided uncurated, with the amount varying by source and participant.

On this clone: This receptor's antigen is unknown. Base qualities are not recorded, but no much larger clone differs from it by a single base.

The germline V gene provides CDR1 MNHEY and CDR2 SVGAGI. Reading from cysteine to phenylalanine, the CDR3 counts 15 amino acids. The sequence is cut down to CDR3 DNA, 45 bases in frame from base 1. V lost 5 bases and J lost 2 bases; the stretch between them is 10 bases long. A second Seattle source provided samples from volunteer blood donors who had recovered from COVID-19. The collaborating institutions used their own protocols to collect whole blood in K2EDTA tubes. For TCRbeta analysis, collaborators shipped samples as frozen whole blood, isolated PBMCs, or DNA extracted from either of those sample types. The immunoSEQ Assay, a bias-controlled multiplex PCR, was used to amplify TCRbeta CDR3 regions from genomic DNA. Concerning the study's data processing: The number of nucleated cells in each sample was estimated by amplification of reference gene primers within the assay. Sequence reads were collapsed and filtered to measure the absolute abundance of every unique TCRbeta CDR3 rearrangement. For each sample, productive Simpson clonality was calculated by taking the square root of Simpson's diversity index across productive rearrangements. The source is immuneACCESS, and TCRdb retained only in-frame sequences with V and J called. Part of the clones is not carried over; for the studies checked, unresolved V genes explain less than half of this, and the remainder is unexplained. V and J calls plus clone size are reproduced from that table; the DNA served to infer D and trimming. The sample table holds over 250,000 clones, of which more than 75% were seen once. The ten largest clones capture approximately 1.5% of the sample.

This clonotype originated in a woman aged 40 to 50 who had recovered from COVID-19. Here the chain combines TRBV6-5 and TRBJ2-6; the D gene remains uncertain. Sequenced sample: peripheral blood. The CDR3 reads CASSRHSPGANVLTF. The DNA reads TGTGCCAGCAGTCGCCACAGTCCTGGGGCCAACGTCCTGACTTTC.